These T cell receptor beta chains were read from a single sample in a study of blood T cell repertoires in COVID-19. The repertoire was sequenced with immunoSEQ multiplex PCR; TCRdb's copy has only in-frame clones and lacks some. This sample has around 300,000 clones, with nearly 90% found just once. Sequences were obtained from PBMCs or T cells enriched from blood (not recorded which). The receptors were gathered from a woman aged 18 to 35 with acute COVID-19. The CDR3 runs from the conserved cysteine through the conserved F or W.

J | V | CDR3
TRBJ2-1 | TRBV19 | CASSIRRASGDNEQFF
TRBJ2-7 | TRBV7-8 | CASSSSDRGYYEQYF
TRBJ2-3 | TRBV6-4 | CASSDRRTATGWIITDTQYF
TRBJ2-1 | TRBV19 | CASSTPTGSLYNEQFF
TRBJ1-1 | TRBV27 | CASSPLDRVNTEAFF
TRBJ2-3 | TRBV3-1/TRBV3-2 | CASSPWDTGTDTQYF
TRBJ2-7 | TRBV7-2 | CASSYLTSGIYEQYF
TRBJ1-4 | TRBV18 | CASSPNGATNEKLFF
TRBJ2-7 | TRBV14 | CASSRDFSYEQYF
TRBJ2-3 | TRBV3-1/TRBV3-2 | CASSLPGSPQYF
TRBJ1-2 | TRBV27 | CASSRTTGDYGYTF
TRBJ1-4 | TRBV28 | CASSSPGANEKLFF
TRBJ2-1 | TRBV5-1 | CASSLASGAYNEQFF
TRBJ2-2 | TRBV3-1/TRBV3-2 | CASSWTLAGGELFF
TRBJ2-5 | TRBV28 | CASSFVPQETQYF
TRBJ2-4 | TRBV2 | CASSVGGGKNIQYF
TRBJ1-5 | TRBV18 | CASSPTGHSNQPQHF
TRBJ1-4 | TRBV24-1 | CATSDPGTGVEKLFF
TRBJ1-1 | TRBV5-1 | CASSYTGSLSEAFF
TRBJ1-1 | TRBV18 | CASSPGVMNTEAFF
TRBJ2-1 | TRBV27 | CASSSGLYNEQFF
TRBJ2-5 | TRBV7-3 | CASSLNLQETQYF
TRBJ2-1 | TRBV11-1 | CASSFGSGTTYNEQFF
TRBJ1-3 | TRBV4-2 | CASSLRTGGDVGNTIYF
TRBJ1-5 | TRBV5-1 | CASSRGDRENQPQHF
TRBJ1-5 | TRBV27 | CASSVRPRNQPQHF
TRBJ1-2 | TRBV19 | CASSDRVDNYGYTF
TRBJ1-2 | TRBV7-2 | CASSPDSNYGYTF
TRBJ1-5 | TRBV6-5 | CASRRTVDQPQHF
TRBJ2-5 | TRBV28 | CASSLGDRGFGETQYF
TRBJ1-1 | TRBV6-2/TRBV6-3 | CASSYLLTTGLVPPEAFF